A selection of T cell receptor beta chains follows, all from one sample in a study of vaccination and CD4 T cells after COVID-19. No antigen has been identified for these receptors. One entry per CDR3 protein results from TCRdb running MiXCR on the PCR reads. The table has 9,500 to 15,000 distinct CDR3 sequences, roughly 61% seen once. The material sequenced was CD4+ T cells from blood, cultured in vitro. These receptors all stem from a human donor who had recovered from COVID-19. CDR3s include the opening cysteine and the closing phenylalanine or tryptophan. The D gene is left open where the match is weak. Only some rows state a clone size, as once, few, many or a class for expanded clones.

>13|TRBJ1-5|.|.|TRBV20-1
CSARVPGIQPQHF
TGCAGTGCTAGAGTACCAGGGATCCAGCCCCAGCATTTT
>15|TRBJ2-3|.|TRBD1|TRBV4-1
CASSRFQTGSDTQYF
TGCGCCAGCAGCCGGTTCCAGACAGGGTCGGATACGCAGTATTTT
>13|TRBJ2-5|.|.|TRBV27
CASSLGPRATQYF
TGTGCCAGCAGTTTAGGTCCCCGGGCGACCCAGTACTTC
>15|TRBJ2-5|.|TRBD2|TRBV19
CASNGGGGRGETQYF
TGTGCCAGTAACGGTGGCGGCGGGAGGGGGGAGACCCAGTACTTC
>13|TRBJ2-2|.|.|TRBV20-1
CSARDPRTGELFF
TGCAGTGCTAGAGATCCCCGTACCGGGGAGCTGTTTTTT
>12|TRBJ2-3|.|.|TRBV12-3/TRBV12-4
CASSPQHGAQYF
TGTGCCAGCAGTCCCCAGCACGGAGCGCAGTATTTT
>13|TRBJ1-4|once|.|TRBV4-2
CASSQAGGEKLFF
TGTGCCAGCAGCCAAGCGGGGGGTGAAAAACTGTTTTTT
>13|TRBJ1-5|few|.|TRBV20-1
CSAPEGGKQPQHF
TGCAGTGCACCCGAGGGGGGAAAACAGCCCCAGCATTTT
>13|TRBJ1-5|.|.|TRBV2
CASSELGRGAQHF
TGTGCCAGCAGTGAACTGGGGAGGGGGGCCCAGCATTTT
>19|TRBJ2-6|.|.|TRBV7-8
CASSLELRILFTGANVLTF
TGTGCCAGCAGCCTAGAGTTGCGGATTCTTTTCACTGGGGCCAACGTCCTGACTTTC
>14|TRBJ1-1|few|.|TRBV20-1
CSARVTERSGEAFF
TGCAGTGCTAGGGTGACAGAGCGGTCTGGTGAAGCTTTCTTT
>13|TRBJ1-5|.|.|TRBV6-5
CASSLGDRQPQHF
TGTGCCAGCAGTTTAGGTGATCGACAGCCCCAGCATTTT
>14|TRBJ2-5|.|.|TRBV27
CASSFGQGGETQYF
TGTGCCAGCAGTTTTGGGCAGGGGGGAGAGACCCAGTACTTC
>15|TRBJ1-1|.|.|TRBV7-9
CASSFSGRGGTEAFF
TGTGCCAGCAGCTTTTCTGGCAGGGGAGGCACTGAAGCTTTCTTT
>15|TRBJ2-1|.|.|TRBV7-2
CASSLTPSEGSEQFF
TGTGCCAGCAGCTTAACCCCTAGCGAGGGTAGTGAGCAGTTCTTC
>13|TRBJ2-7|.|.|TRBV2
CASSEALPGRQYF
TGTGCCAGCAGTGAAGCCCTTCCCGGGAGGCAGTACTTC
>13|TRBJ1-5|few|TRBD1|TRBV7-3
CASSWTGGQPQHF
TGTGCCAGCAGCTGGACAGGGGGTCAGCCCCAGCATTTT
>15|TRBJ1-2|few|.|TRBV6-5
CASSSPGLGNYGYTF
TGTGCCAGCAGTTCGCCGGGGCTGGGTAACTATGGCTACACCTTC
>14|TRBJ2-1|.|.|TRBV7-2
CASSFGDSRREQFF
TGTGCCAGCAGCTTTGGGGACTCTCGACGGGAGCAGTTCTTC
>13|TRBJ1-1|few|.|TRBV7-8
CASSPVMWTEAFF
TGTGCCAGCAGCCCAGTCATGTGGACTGAAGCTTTCTTT
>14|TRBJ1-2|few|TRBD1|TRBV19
CASSSGTDSYGYTF
TGTGCCAGTAGCTCCGGGACAGACAGCTATGGCTACACCTTC
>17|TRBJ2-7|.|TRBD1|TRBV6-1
CASSEVSPSGQFGEQYF
TGTGCCAGCAGTGAAGTTAGTCCCTCGGGACAGTTTGGCGAGCAGTACTTC
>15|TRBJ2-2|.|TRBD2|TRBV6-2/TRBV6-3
CATGTSGTNTGELFF
TGTGCCACTGGGACTAGCGGGACAAACACCGGGGAGCTGTTTTTT
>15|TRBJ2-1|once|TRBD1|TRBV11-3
CASSAGQGLSNEQFF
TGTGCCAGCAGCGCCGGACAGGGGCTTTCCAATGAGCAGTTCTTC
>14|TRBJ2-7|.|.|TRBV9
CASSGEPGGYEQYF
TGTGCCAGCAGCGGAGAACCCGGCGGGTACGAGCAGTACTTC
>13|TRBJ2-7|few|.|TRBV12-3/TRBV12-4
CASTWGTFSEQYF
TGTGCCAGCACGTGGGGGACGTTCTCCGAGCAGTACTTC
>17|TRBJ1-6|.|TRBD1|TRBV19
CASSITGTGGGNSPLHF
TGTGCCAGTAGTATCACCGGGACAGGGGGCGGTAATTCACCCCTCCACTTT
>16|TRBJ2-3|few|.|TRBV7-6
CASSGEGEGDTDTQYF
TGTGCCAGCAGCGGAGAGGGAGAGGGGGACACAGATACGCAGTATTTT
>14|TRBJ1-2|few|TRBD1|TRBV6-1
CASSLEQGNYGYTF
TGTGCCAGCAGTCTCGAACAGGGGAACTATGGCTACACCTTC
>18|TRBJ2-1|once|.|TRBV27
CASSFNPAGRGVKNEQFF
TGTGCCAGCAGCTTTAACCCGGCCGGCAGGGGAGTAAAAAATGAGCAGTTCTTC
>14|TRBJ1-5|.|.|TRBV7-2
CASSFNSRGQPQHF
TGTGCCAGCAGCTTCAACTCGCGGGGGCAGCCCCAGCATTTT
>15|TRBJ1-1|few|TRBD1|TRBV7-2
CASSSRGQGWAEAFF
TGTGCCAGCAGCTCCCGAGGACAGGGGTGGGCTGAAGCTTTCTTT
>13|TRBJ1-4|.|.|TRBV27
CASRRSGGEKLFF
TGTGCCAGTCGAAGGAGTGGAGGTGAAAAACTGTTTTTT
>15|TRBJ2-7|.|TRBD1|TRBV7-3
CASSPGTGVSYEQYF
TGTGCCAGCAGCCCCGGGACAGGGGTATCCTACGAGCAGTACTTC
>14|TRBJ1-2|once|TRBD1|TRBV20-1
CSADSGTGGLGYTF
TGCAGTGCTGACTCCGGGACAGGGGGCTTGGGCTACACCTTC
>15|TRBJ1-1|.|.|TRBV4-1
CASSQGEKSNTEAFF
TGCGCCAGCAGCCAAGGGGAGAAATCGAACACTGAAGCTTTCTTT
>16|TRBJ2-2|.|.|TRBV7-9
CASSSPFGPNTGELFF
TGTGCCAGCAGCTCCCCTTTTGGGCCGAACACCGGGGAGCTGTTTTTT
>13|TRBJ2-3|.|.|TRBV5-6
CASSLARGRTQYF
TGTGCCAGCAGCTTGGCCAGGGGGAGGACGCAGTATTTT
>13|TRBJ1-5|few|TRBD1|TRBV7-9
CASSRQGYQPQHF
TGTGCCAGCAGCCGACAGGGGTATCAGCCCCAGCATTTT
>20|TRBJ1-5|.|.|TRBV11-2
CASSLGWPGGKFTSNQPQHF
TGTGCCAGCAGCTTAGGGTGGCCCGGAGGGAAATTTACTAGCAATCAGCCCCAGCATTTT
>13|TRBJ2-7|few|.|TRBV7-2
CASSVGLSYEQYF
TGTGCCAGCAGCGTCGGGCTTTCCTACGAGCAGTACTTC
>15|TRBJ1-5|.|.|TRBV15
CATSRDRTVNQPQHF
TGTGCCACCAGCAGAGATCGGACAGTGAATCAGCCCCAGCATTTT
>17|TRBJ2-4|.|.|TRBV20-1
CSALDIGRNIAKNIQYF
TGCAGTGCTTTGGACATAGGGAGAAACATAGCCAAAAACATTCAGTACTTC
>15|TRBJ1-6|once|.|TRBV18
CASRTESSYNSPLHF
TGTGCCAGCCGGACGGAGAGCTCCTATAATTCACCCCTCCACTTT
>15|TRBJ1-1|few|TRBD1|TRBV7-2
CASSKRTGQNTEAFF
TGTGCCAGCAGCAAAAGGACAGGCCAGAACACTGAAGCTTTCTTT
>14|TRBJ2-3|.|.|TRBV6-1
CASNLEGSTDTQYF
TGTGCCAGCAACCTGGAGGGAAGCACAGATACGCAGTATTTT
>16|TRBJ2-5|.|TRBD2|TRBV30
CAWSAGDYNFRETQYF
TGTGCCTGGAGTGCCGGGGACTACAATTTCCGGGAGACCCAGTACTTC